The clone carrying this TCR beta chain was counted many times. The data derive from a study of spatial heterogeneity in lung cancer. Across the whole study: The donors, about 74 patients with untreated early-stage non-small cell lung cancer, provided the samples. There were consistently more beta-chain sequences detected than alpha-chain sequences.

TCRdb re-called the 5' RACE reads with MiXCR, one entry per CDR3 protein. The table has 15,000 or so distinct CDR3 sequences, 5% to 6.5% seen once. The CDR3 consists of 15 residues. The V segment lost 6 bases and the J segment 7 bases; nucleotides outside the gene matches: 12. CDR1 and CDR2 (germline): SGHTA, FQGNSA. Time point specified: blood at routine non-recurrence follow-up after resection. In each case, whole RNA from tumor, nontumor lung or frozen PBMC was sequenced unsorted. The sequenced sample was PBMCs, obtained at follow-up. This sequence joins TRBV7-2 and TRBJ2-1; the match to TRBD2 covers 7 bases. This receptor was obtained from a male donor with early-stage non-small cell lung cancer. Here the CDR3 reads CASSPPGGITNEQFF. In nucleotides, the CDR3 is TGTGCCAGCAGTCCTCCGGGGGGAATTACAAATGAGCAGTTCTTC.